What follows are 9 T cell receptor beta chains derived from one specimen sequenced in a study of regulatory T cells in long-lasting Graves disease (dated by TCRdb to about 2021). The intended sense of this specimen's time point label: newly diagnosed GD, antithyroid drugs for less than 3 months. For both TCR sequencing and RNA sequencing, RNA was extracted from PBMCs using TRIzol. Library creation used multiplex PCR. The sequencing machine was an Illumina HiSeq 4000. iRepertoire HTBI primers and Arm-PCR amplification of CDR3 regions were used to construct TCR beta libraries. TCRdb took the public reads, trimmed them with fastp at Q25, ran MiXCR for clone calling and kept in-frame beta chains. Rows are unified per CDR3 protein, each entry keeping the most common DNA and genes. Counted in this sample were 450,000 to 700,000 distinct CDR3 sequences; roughly 14% of them appeared once. Roughly a tenth of the sample belongs to the ten largest clones.

Another study also made use of these data, one on T cells in Graves' hyperthyroidism and ophthalmopathy.

The material sequenced was peripheral blood mononuclear cells (PBMCs), taken at new diagnosis, from a patient treated with antithyroid drugs. These receptors were taken from a man aged 25-45 years with Graves disease. Donor details come from another sample of the same person, matched by shared clones.

The gene calls are TRBV5-4 and TRBJ2-5; 15 positions agree with TRBD2. The CDR3 is 18 residues long. The germline gives CDR1 SGHNT, CDR2 YYREEE (reference sequence). With V trimmed by 5 bases and J by 2 bases, 10 bases remained unmatched. The CDR3 loop reads CASSLNPGLAGGQETQYF. The CDR3 DNA is TGTGCCAGCAGTTTGAATCCGGGACTAGCGGGAGGTCAAGAGACCCAGTACTTC.

The CDR3 loop is CASSLRDSNSPLHF. The CDR3 DNA reads as TGTGCCAGCAGTCTCAGAGACAGTAATTCACCCCTCCACTTT. The V gene is TRBV5-6, the J gene TRBJ1-6; a possible D gene is TRBD1 (5 bases). The germline CDR1 and CDR2 sequences are SGHDT and YYEEEE. The CDR3 has 14 residues. The V gene lost 5 bases and the J gene lost 6 bases, with 12 bases spanning the gap.

This clonotype was seen ten or more times. The chain employs TRBV2 and TRBJ2-1, with 8 bases fitting TRBD1. The V gene end was trimmed by 3 bases and the J gene end by 0 bases; junction bases not matched to a gene: 1. Germline CDR1 and CDR2: SNHLY and FYNNEI. The CDR3 has 15 residues. DNA of the CDR3: TGTGCCAGCAGTGATCAGGGGGCCTCCTACAATGAGCAGTTCTTC. It yields the protein CASSDQGASYNEQFF.

For this clonotype: A much larger clone differs by one base, so this may be a read error. The chain carries TRBV10-3 and TRBJ2-1; 9 nucleotides match TRBD2. Germline V gene lookup returns CDR1 ENHRY and CDR2 SYGVKD. V was clipped by 5 bases and J by 3 bases; unmatched bases: 5. This CDR3 has 15 residues. The CDR3 loop reads CAISYEAGGYNEQFF. The CDR3 DNA is TGTGCCATCAGTTACGAAGCGGGAGGCTACAATGAGCAGTTCTTC.

This clonotype showed up many times. The chain joins TRBV15 to TRBJ2-3; D uncertain. The V end lost 1 base, the J end lost 4 bases, and 3 bases lay between the germline ends. Per germline, CDR1 LNHNV and CDR2 YYDKDF (reference sequence). The CDR3 runs 12 residues. The CDR3 coding sequence is TGTGCCACCAGCAGAGGACCAGATACGCAGTATTTT. Protein sequence: CATSRGPDTQYF.

The chain couples TRBV19 to TRBJ2-1, with a tentative D call TRBD1 (6 bases). With 7 bases removed from V and 1 base from J, the gap between germline ends came to 11 bases. This CDR3 comprises 14 residues. Germline CDR1 reads LNHDA; CDR2 reads SQIVND (reference sequence). The CDR3 coding sequence is TGTGCCAGTACTGTCGGACAGTCCTACAATGAGCAGTTCTTC. This encodes CASTVGQSYNEQFF.

This clonotype occurred many times. CDR3 residues: CASSPTGGLDTEAFF. The CDR3 coding sequence is TGCGCCAGCAGCCCGACAGGGGGTTTGGACACTGAAGCTTTCTTT. The chain links TRBV5-1 to TRBJ1-1, with 9 bases lining up with TRBD1. After removal of 4 bases from V and 3 bases from J, the junction contained 7 bases not matched to a gene. Looked up from germline, CDR1 is SGHRS and CDR2 is YFSETQ. The CDR3 has 15 residues.

There are many counts of this clonotype. The V call is TRBV12-3 or TRBV12-4, the J call TRBJ2-7; the D gene is possibly TRBD2 (5 bases). V was clipped by 6 bases and J by 2 bases, with 11 bases between them. CDR3 size: 13 residues. In DNA form, the CDR3 reads TGTGCCAGCAGCACGGGGTCTACCTACGAGCAGTACTTC. It codes for CASSTGSTYEQYF.

In this sample, this clonotype turned up many times. DNA for the CDR3: TGCAGCGCACATGGGGGGGAGACCCAGTACTTC. Translation: CSAHGGETQYF. J is TRBJ2-5 and V is TRBV29-1, with D perhaps TRBD2 (6 bases). There are 11 residues in the CDR3. V lost 7 bases and J lost 5, with 11 bases in between. CDR1 and CDR2 from the germline V gene are SQVTM and ANQGSEA.